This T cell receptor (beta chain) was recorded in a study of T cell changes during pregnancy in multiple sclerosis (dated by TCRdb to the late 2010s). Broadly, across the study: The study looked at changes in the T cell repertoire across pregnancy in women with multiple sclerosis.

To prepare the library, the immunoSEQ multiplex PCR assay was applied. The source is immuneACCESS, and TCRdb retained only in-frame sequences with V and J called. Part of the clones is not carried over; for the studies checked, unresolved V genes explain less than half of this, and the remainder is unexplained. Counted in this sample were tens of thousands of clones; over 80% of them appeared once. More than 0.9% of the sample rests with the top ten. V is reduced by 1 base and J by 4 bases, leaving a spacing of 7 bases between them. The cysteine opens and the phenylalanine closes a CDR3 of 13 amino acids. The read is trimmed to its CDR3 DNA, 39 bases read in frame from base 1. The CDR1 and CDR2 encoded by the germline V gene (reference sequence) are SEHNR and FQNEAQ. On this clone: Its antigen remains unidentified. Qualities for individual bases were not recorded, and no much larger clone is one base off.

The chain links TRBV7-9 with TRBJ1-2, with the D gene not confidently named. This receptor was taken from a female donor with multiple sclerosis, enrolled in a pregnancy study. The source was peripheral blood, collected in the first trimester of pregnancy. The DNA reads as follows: TGTGCCAGCAGCTTAGTCGAGATCTATGGCTACACCTTC. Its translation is CASSLVEIYGYTF. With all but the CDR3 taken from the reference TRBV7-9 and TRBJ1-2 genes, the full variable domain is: DTGVSQNPRHKITKRGQNVTFRCDPISEHNRLYWYRQTLGQGPEFLTYFQNEAQLEKSRLLSDRFSAERPKGSFSTLEIQRTEQGDSAMYLCASSLVEIYGYTFGSGTRLTVV.